The 14 T cell receptor beta chains given below trace back to one sample, sequenced in a study of blood T cell repertoires in COVID-19. TCRdb's table, derived via immunoSEQ multiplex PCR, lists solely in-frame clones and lacks some. This sample has 200,000 or so clones, with around 86% found just once. Sequencing was carried out using peripheral blood. These receptors were collected from a man in his sixties who had recovered from COVID-19.

This chain links TRBV11-3 with TRBJ2-2; 11 bases line up with TRBD2. Trimming cost V 5 bases and J 3 bases; bases outside gene matches: 5. The CDR3 runs 16 residues. Germline V gene data show CDR1 as SGHNT and CDR2 as YENEEA. This chain's CDR3 is CASSGTSGSYTGELFF. DNA for the CDR3: TGTGCCAGCAGCGGGACTAGCGGTAGTTACACCGGGGAGCTGTTTTTT.

The rearrangement links TRBV4-1 to TRBJ1-5; D is undetermined. V was shortened by 4 bases and J by 0 bases, with 7 bases between the two germline ends. The CDR3 covers 14 residues. Germline V gene lookup returns CDR1 MGHRA and CDR2 YSYEKL. The CDR3 sequence: CASSRESSNQPQHF. The CDR3 coding sequence is TGCGCCAGCAGCCGGGAGAGTAGCAATCAGCCCCAGCATTTT.

The CDR3 spells CAISPPDRGTTFNKNIQYF. DNA for the CDR3: TGTGCCATCAGTCCCCCCGACAGGGGGACGACATTTAACAAAAACATTCAGTACTTC. The chain couples TRBV10-3 to TRBJ2-4; 9 bases are shared with TRBD1. The CDR3 spans 19 residues. Germline assignment: CDR1 ENHRY and CDR2 SYGVKD. Unmatched junction bases numbered 17, after V lost 5 bases and J lost 3 bases.

J is TRBJ1-1 and V is TRBV10-3; no reliable D call. The CDR3 is 11 residues long. Germline CDR1 and CDR2: ENHRY and SYGVKD. Trimming removed 10 bases from V and 2 bases from J, with 8 bases in between. CDR3: CATRANTEAFF. Written as DNA, the CDR3 is TGTGCCACCAGAGCCAACACTGAAGCTTTCTTT.

The CDR3: CSVTGTGGFGETQYF. The CDR3 DNA reads as TGCAGCGTAACCGGGACAGGTGGTTTCGGAGAGACCCAGTACTTC. This chain uses TRBV29-1 with TRBJ2-5; 8 nucleotides agree with TRBD1. This CDR3 has 15 amino acids. After removal of 6 bases from V and 4 bases from J, the junction contained 13 bases not matched to a gene. Germline V gene sequence: CDR1 SQVTM, CDR2 ANQGSEA.

This clone occurred once. This sequence joins TRBV5-5 and TRBJ1-1; 11 nucleotides agree with TRBD1. V shed 0 bases and J 4 bases; nucleotides not matched to a gene: 2. CDR3 length equals 15 residues. From germline, CDR1 is SGHKS and CDR2 YYEKEE (reference sequence). The CDR3 sequence is CASSLVGTGGTEAFF. The CDR3, as DNA: TGTGCCAGCAGCTTGGTTGGGACAGGGGGCACTGAAGCTTTCTTT.

V usage is TRBV5-8 and J usage is TRBJ2-3; no definite D call. Trimming cost V 4 bases and J 0 bases, with 9 bases left between them. Germline CDR1 is SGHTS and CDR2 is YDEGEE. This CDR3 comprises 14 residues. The CDR3 loop reads CASSPRRSTDTQYF. CDR3 bases: TGTGCCAGCAGCCCGCGGAGAAGCACAGATACGCAGTATTTT.

The chain carries TRBV9 and TRBJ2-3; D is perhaps TRBD2 (6 bases). From germline, CDR1 is SGDLS and CDR2 YYNGEE. This CDR3 has 15 amino acids. V was clipped by 4 bases and J by 0 bases, with 12 bases between them. CDR3 sequence reads: CASSSRGESTDTQYF. CDR3 nucleotide sequence: TGTGCCAGCAGCAGTCGCGGGGAAAGCACAGATACGCAGTATTTT.

The V gene is TRBV10-3, the J gene TRBJ2-7; 11 bases are a match to TRBD1. The CDR3 extends over 16 amino acids. With V trimmed by 3 bases and J by 4 bases, 8 bases remained unmatched. Germline assignment: CDR1 ENHRY and CDR2 SYGVKD. The CDR3 reads CAISDPPGQGVYEQYF. Here the CDR3 DNA reads TGTGCCATCAGTGACCCCCCGGGACAGGGGGTTTACGAGCAGTACTTC.

This clone was detected a few times. The chain couples TRBV28 to TRBJ1-1; D might be TRBD1 (5 bases). Trimming removed 7 bases from V and 6 bases from J, with 18 bases in between. Germline V gene sequence: CDR1 MDHEN, CDR2 SYDVKM. This CDR3 has 14 residues. In DNA form, the CDR3 reads TGTGCCAGCATCGAAGTGGGGGGACTCGCTGAAGCTTTCTTT. It yields the protein CASIEVGGLAEAFF.

The chain employs TRBV19 and TRBJ1-1, with 9 bases lining up with TRBD1. This CDR3 contains 14 residues. The germline V gene encodes CDR1 LNHDA and CDR2 SQIVND (reference sequence). The ends lost 3 bases at V and 5 bases at J; junction bases unmatched: 4. Here the CDR3 DNA reads TGTGCCAGTAGTATCGGGGGACAGGGTACTGAAGCTTTCTTT. The encoded protein is CASSIGGQGTEAFF. The entire variable domain, with the rest obtained from reference TRBV19 and TRBJ1-1, is as follows: DGGITQSPKYLFRKEGQNVTLSCEQNLNHDAMYWYRQDPGQGLRLIYYSQIVNDFQKGDIAEGYSVSREKKESFPLTVTSAQKNPTAFYLCASSIGGQGTEAFFGQGTRLTVV.

The chain links TRBV5-4 to TRBJ2-3; possibly TRBD2 for D (5 bases). In germline, CDR1 is SGHNT, CDR2 YYREEE (reference sequence). With 4 bases removed from V and 5 bases from J, the gap between germline ends came to 14 bases. The CDR3 runs to 14 residues. The CDR3 DNA reads as TGTGCCAGCAGCCGGAACGGACGGGGAGATACGCAGTATTTT. This translates into CASSRNGRGDTQYF.

The J gene is TRBJ1-5, the V gene TRBV7-9; D uncertain. Trimming stripped 1 base from V and 4 bases from J, with 5 bases between. Germline V CDR1 and CDR2: SEHNR, FQNEAQ (reference sequence). This CDR3 comprises 13 residues. The CDR3 loop reads CASSLDGNQPQHF. As DNA, the CDR3 is TGTGCCAGCAGCTTAGACGGTAATCAGCCCCAGCATTTT.

This clone showed up just once. V and J are TRBV7-3 and TRBJ1-1; 9 positions agree with TRBD1. V trimming: 5 bases; J trimming: 1 base; junction bases outside the gene matches: 11. Germline V CDR1 and CDR2: SGHTA, FQGTGA. The CDR3 is 17 amino acids. The CDR3 reads CASSPAGTGIGNTEAFF. The CDR3 coding sequence is TGTGCCAGCAGCCCGGCCGGGACAGGGATCGGGAACACTGAAGCTTTCTTT.